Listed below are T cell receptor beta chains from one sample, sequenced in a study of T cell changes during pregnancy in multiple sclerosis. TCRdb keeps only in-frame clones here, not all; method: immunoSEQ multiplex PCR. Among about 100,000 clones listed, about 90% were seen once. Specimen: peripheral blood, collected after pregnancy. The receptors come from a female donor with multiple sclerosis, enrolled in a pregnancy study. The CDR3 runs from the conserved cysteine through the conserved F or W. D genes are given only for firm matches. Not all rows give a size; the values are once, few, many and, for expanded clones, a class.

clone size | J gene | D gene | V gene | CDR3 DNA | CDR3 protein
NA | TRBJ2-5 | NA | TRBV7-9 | TGTGCCAGCAGCCGAAGAAGGTTTGCGGGGGCGCAAGAGACCCAGTACTTC | CASSRRRFAGAQETQYF
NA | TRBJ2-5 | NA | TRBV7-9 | TGTGCCAGCAGCTTATCGGGAAAGACCCAGTACTTC | CASSLSGKTQYF
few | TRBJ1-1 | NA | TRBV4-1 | TGCGCCAGCAGCCACCGACAAATGAACACTGAAGCTTTCTTT | CASSHRQMNTEAFF
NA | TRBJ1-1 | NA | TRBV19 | TGTGCCAGTAGACACGACAGAATGGGTGAAGCTTTCTTT | CASRHDRMGEAFF
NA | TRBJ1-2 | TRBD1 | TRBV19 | TGTGCCAGTAGTACCAGCAGGGACAGTTATGGCTACACCTTC | CASSTSRDSYGYTF
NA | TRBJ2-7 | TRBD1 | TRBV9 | TGTGCCAGCAGCCCCCGGACAGGGGGCGAGCAGTACTTC | CASSPRTGGEQYF
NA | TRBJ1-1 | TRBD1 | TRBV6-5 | TGTGCCAGCAGCCTCAGGGGGCCTGGAAACACTGAAGCTTTCTTT | CASSLRGPGNTEAFF
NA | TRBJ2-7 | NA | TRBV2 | TGTGCCGGGCGGGAATACGGCGAGCAGTACTTC | CAGREYGEQYF
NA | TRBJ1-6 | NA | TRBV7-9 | TGTGCCAGCAGCTCAGGGTCTATGCCCTATAATTCACCCCTCCACTTT | CASSSGSMPYNSPLHF
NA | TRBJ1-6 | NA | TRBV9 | TGTGCCAGCAGCGTAGGGCAGGGCTCCTATAATTCACCCCTCCACTTT | CASSVGQGSYNSPLHF
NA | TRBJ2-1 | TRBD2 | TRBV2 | TGTGCCAGCACGGTTAGGCTAGCGGTTACCAACAATGAGCAGTTCTTC | CASTVRLAVTNNEQFF
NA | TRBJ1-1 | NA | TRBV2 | TGTGCCAGCAGTTCTCCGAACACTGAAGCTTTCTTT | CASSSPNTEAFF
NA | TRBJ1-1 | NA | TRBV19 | TGTGCCAGTAGTATTCCCGGGACAAGGCACAACACTGAAGCTTTCTTT | CASSIPGTRHNTEAFF
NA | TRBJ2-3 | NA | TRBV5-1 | TGCGCCAGCAGCATCAGGGAGGCAGGGTTTAGCACAGATACGCAGTATTTT | CASSIREAGFSTDTQYF
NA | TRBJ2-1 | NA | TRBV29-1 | TGCAGCGTGGAGGAGGTGGAGCAGTTCTTC | CSVEEVEQFF
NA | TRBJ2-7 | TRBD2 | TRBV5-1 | TGCGCCAGCAGCGGGGGAGGGCGTCTTTCCTACGAGCAGTACTTC | CASSGGGRLSYEQYF
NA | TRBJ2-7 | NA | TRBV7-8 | TGTGCCAGCAGCGACGGGACTTTCTCCTACGAGCAGTACTTC | CASSDGTFSYEQYF
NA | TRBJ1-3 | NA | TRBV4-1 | TGCGCCAGCACCCAACTACAGGGTGGTGGAAACACCATATATTTT | CASTQLQGGGNTIYF
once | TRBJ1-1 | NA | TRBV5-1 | TGCGCCAGCAGGGGGGGGTTGAACACTGAAGCTTTCTTT | CASRGGLNTEAFF
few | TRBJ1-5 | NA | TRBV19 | TGTGCCAGTAGTATATCCTATCAGCCCCAGCATTTT | CASSISYQPQHF
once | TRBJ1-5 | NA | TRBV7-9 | TGTGCCAGCAGCTTAGGCCACAGTTTGGATCCCCAGCATTTT | CASSLGHSLDPQHF
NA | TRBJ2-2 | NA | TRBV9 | TGTGCCAGCAGCCCCGGGTCCGCAAGAACCGGGGAGCTGTTTTTT | CASSPGSARTGELFF
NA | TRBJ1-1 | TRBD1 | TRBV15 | TGTGCCACCAGCAGAGGACAGGGAACGAACACTGAAGCTTTCTTT | CATSRGQGTNTEAFF
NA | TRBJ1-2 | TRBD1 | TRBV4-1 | TGCGCCAGCAGCCAAGTCCGGGACAGGGGGAACTATGGCTACACCTTC | CASSQVRDRGNYGYTF
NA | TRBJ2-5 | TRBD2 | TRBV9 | TGTGCCAGCAGCCCGGGACTAGCGGGGGGGCAAGAGACCCAGTACTTC | CASSPGLAGGQETQYF
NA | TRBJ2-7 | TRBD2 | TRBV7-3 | TGTGCCAGCAGCTTAGCGGGGGGACCCTCCTACGAGCAGTACTTC | CASSLAGGPSYEQYF
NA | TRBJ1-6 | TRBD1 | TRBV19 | TGTGCCAGTAGTATGGACAGGGGCAGTTCACCCCTCCACTTT | CASSMDRGSSPLHF
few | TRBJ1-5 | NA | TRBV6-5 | TGTGCCAGCAGTCCCCGGCGCAGGGAGCCCCAGCATTTT | CASSPRRREPQHF
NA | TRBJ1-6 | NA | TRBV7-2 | TGTGCCAGCGGCGGGCAACTAAATTCACCCCTCCACTTT | CASGGQLNSPLHF
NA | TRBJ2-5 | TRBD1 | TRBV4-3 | TGCGCCAGCAGTCAACAGGACAGGGTGGAAGAGACCCAGTACTTC | CASSQQDRVEETQYF
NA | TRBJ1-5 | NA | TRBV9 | TGTGCCAGCAGCGTAGATTCGGGAAATCAGCCCCAGCATTTT | CASSVDSGNQPQHF
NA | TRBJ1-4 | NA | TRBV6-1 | TGTGCCAGCAGTGAACACGGTACTAATGAAAAACTGTTTTTT | CASSEHGTNEKLFF
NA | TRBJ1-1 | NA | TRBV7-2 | TGTGCCAGCAGCTTAGGAAGCAGGGCGAGCTTGACTGAAGCTTTCTTT | CASSLGSRASLTEAFF
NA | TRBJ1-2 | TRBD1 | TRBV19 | TGTGCCAGTAACACACCGGCGGCGGGACAGGGGGGCTATGGCTACACCTTC | CASNTPAAGQGGYGYTF
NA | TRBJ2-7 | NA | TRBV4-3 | TGCGCCAGCAGCCAAGATAGGTCAGGGCGCGACGAGCAGTACTTC | CASSQDRSGRDEQYF
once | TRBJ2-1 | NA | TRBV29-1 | TGCAGCGTTGTATCAACTACCTACAATGAGCAGTTCTTC | CSVVSTTYNEQFF
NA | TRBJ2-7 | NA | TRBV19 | TGTGCCAGTAGTGTCGGGACACTTAGCTCCTACGAGCAGTACTTC | CASSVGTLSSYEQYF
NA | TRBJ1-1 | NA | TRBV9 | TGTGCCAGCAGCGGCGGGCCAGGCGACCCGATGAACACTGAAGCTTTCTTT | CASSGGPGDPMNTEAFF
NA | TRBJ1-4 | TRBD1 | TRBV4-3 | TGCGCCAGCAGCCCCCAGGGCATGACAGGGAGTCATGAAAAACTGTTTTTT | CASSPQGMTGSHEKLFF
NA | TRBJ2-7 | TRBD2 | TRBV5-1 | TGCGCCAGCAGCTTGGTGGGACTAGCGGAGTACGAGCAGTACTTC | CASSLVGLAEYEQYF
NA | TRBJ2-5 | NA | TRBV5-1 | TGCGCCAGCAGCTTGGAGAGAGGCGAGACCCAGTACTTC | CASSLERGETQYF
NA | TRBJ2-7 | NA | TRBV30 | TGTGCCTGGAGTGTACCCTGGATACAGGGAGGGTTTTACGAGCAGTACTTC | CAWSVPWIQGGFYEQYF